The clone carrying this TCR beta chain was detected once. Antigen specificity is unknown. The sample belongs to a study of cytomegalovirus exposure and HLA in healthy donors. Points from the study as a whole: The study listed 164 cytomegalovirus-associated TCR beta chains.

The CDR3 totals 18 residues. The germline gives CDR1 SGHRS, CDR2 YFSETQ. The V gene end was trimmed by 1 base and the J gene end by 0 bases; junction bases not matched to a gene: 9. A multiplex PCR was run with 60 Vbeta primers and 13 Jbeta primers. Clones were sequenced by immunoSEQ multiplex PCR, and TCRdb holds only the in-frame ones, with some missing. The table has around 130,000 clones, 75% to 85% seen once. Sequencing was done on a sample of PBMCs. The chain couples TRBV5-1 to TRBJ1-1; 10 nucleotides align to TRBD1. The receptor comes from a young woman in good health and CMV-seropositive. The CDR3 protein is CASSLSPRTGGLNTEAFF. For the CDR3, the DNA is TGCGCCAGCAGCTTGTCCCCCAGGACAGGGGGGTTGAACACTGAAGCTTTCTTT. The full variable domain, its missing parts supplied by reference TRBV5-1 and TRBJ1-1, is KAGVTQTPRYLIKTRGQQVTLSCSPISGHRSVSWYQQTPGQGLQFLFEYFSETQRNKGNFPGRFSGRQFSNSRSEMNVSTLELGDSALYLCASSLSPRTGGLNTEAFFGQGTRLTVV.